A single count supports the clone carrying this T cell receptor beta chain. The data were taken from a study of blood T cell repertoires in COVID-19. About the research overall: From T cells, B-cell-depleted T cells, or PBMCs came the material, which was cDNA or gDNA.

Germline V CDR1 and CDR2: SEHNR, FQNEAQ (reference sequence). The CDR3 sequence is 15 residues long. Deletions cut 4 bases from V and 0 bases from J, with 10 bases between. TCRdb's table, derived via immunoSEQ multiplex PCR, lists solely in-frame clones and lacks some. There are under 300,000 clones in the sample; roughly nine tenths occur only once, and over 9.5% lies in the top ten. The chain joins TRBV7-9 to TRBJ1-3; the D is unclear. This clonotype was obtained from a woman aged 25-40 years with COVID-19, enrolled during active disease. Sequencing used peripheral blood. In DNA form, the CDR3 reads TGTGCCAGCAGCTCCACCCGGTTCTCTGGAAACACCATATATTTT. Protein sequence: CASSSTRFSGNTIYF.